A single sample is the source of the 11 T cell receptor beta chains below, sequenced in a study of blood T cell repertoires in COVID-19. Generated by immunoSEQ multiplex PCR, the TCRdb table keeps only in-frame clones and is missing some. The table includes a few hundred thousand clones, roughly nine tenths detected once. The sample taken for sequencing was peripheral blood. The receptor source for this set is a woman aged 55-75 years with COVID-19, enrolled during active disease.

The chain has TRBV14 and TRBJ1-2, with D tentatively TRBD1 (6 bases). This CDR3 has 14 amino acids. Germline lookup yields CDR1 SGHDN and CDR2 FVKESK. The V end lost 2 bases, the J end lost 9 bases, and 16 bases lay between the germline ends. CDR3 sequence: CASSQSNWGPRYTF. In nucleotides, the CDR3 is TGTGCCAGCAGCCAAAGTAACTGGGGGCCTCGCTACACCTTC.

The J gene is TRBJ1-1, the V gene TRBV5-4; 11 bases agree with TRBD1. J lost 0 bases, V lost 3 bases, and 4 bases had no gene match. This CDR3 is built from 16 residues. Germline CDR1 reads SGHNT; CDR2 reads YYREEE (reference sequence). CDR3 sequence: CASSYGQGAMNTEAFF. The CDR3 nucleotides read TGTGCCAGCAGCTACGGACAGGGGGCGATGAACACTGAAGCTTTCTTT.

This clone has only one observation. The chain links TRBV12-5 to TRBJ1-5, with D perhaps TRBD1 (5 bases). CDR3 length: 15 amino acids. Germline V gene data show CDR1 as LGHNT and CDR2 as FRNRAP. The ends were cut back, 9 bases at V and 1 base at J, with 16 bases in the middle. The CDR3 DNA is TGTGCTAGCGATCGACAGATAAAAAGCAATCAGCCCCAGCATTTT. This translates into CASDRQIKSNQPQHF. Supplemented by reference TRBV12-5 and TRBJ1-5, the full variable domain reads DARVTQTPRHKVTEMGQEVTMRCQPILGHNTVFWYRQTMMQGLELLAYFRNRAPLDDSGMPKDRFSAEMPDATLATLKIQPSEPRDSAVYFCASDRQIKSNQPQHFGDGTRLSIL.

This sequence joins TRBV13 and TRBJ1-6; D is perhaps TRBD1 (5 bases). V dropped 5 bases and J dropped 4 bases, with 9 bases sitting between them. Germline V CDR1 and CDR2: PRHDT, FYEKMQ (reference sequence). The CDR3 consists of 14 residues. DNA of the CDR3: TGTGCCAGCAGCCCGGGGGATTATAATTCACCCCTCCACTTT. Its translation: CASSPGDYNSPLHF.

The J gene is TRBJ1-2, the V gene TRBV7-2; 7 positions agree with TRBD1. V lost 5 bases to trimming and J lost 8 bases; unmatched junction nucleotides: 8. CDR3 size: 13 residues. Germline-derived CDR1 and CDR2 are SGHTA and FQGNSA. The CDR3 region is CASSRRGGWGYTF. The CDR3, as DNA: TGTGCCAGCAGCCGCAGAGGGGGCTGGGGCTACACCTTC.

This chain uses TRBV2 with TRBJ2-3, with D uncertain. There are 14 residues in the CDR3. V lost 7 bases to trimming and J lost 4 bases, with 15 bases between them. The V gene's germline CDR1 is SNHLY and CDR2 FYNNEI. The CDR3 is CASIPVSIADTQYF. CDR3 DNA: TGTGCCAGCATCCCCGTTAGCATCGCAGATACGCAGTATTTT.

The V and J genes are TRBV18 and TRBJ1-1; a weak D match, TRBD1 (5 bases). V was clipped by 1 base and J by 0 bases, with 12 bases between them. Per the germline V gene, CDR1 is KGHSH and CDR2 is LQKENI. This CDR3 contains 16 residues. CDR3 sequence reads: CASSPLPTVLNTEAFF. CDR3 bases: TGTGCCAGCTCACCACTCCCGACAGTCCTGAACACTGAAGCTTTCTTT. Full variable domain (remainder filled in from reference TRBV18 and TRBJ1-1): NAGVMQNPRHLVRRRGQEARLRCSPMKGHSHVYWYRQLPEEGLKFMVYLQKENIIDESGMPKERFSAEFPKEGPSILRIQQVVRGDSAAYFCASSPLPTVLNTEAFFGQGTRLTVV.

The rearrangement joins TRBV7-2 to TRBJ1-2; D may be TRBD1 (6 bases). V lost 1 base to trimming and J lost 8 bases, with 17 bases between them. The CDR3 spans 15 residues. Germline values: CDR1 SGHTA, CDR2 FQGNSA. The CDR3 region is CASSLGLGGARGYTF. The CDR3 DNA sequence: TGTGCCAGCAGCTTAGGTTTAGGGGGGGCGAGGGGCTACACCTTC.

The J gene is TRBJ1-6, the V gene TRBV11-2; D ambiguous. The V end was cut by 3 bases, the J end by 7 bases, with 10 bases between. The length of the CDR3 is 14 residues. Germline lookup yields CDR1 SGHAT and CDR2 FQNNGV. The CDR3 DNA is TGTGCCAGCAGCTTTGGGCAGGCGAATTCACCCCTCCACTTT. It translates to CASSFGQANSPLHF.

The V and J genes are TRBV7-8 and TRBJ1-1; 8 bases fit TRBD1. Germline trimming cut 5 bases from V and 6 bases from J; bases unmatched to any gene: 11. This CDR3 comprises 15 residues. Germline CDR1 SGHVS, CDR2 FQNEAQ. CDR3 protein: CASSLRQGSLPEAFF. As DNA, the CDR3 is TGTGCCAGCAGCCTTAGACAGGGGAGTCTCCCTGAAGCTTTCTTT. Full variable domain (rest looked up from reference TRBV7-8 and TRBJ1-1): GAGVSQSPRYKVAKRGQDVALRCDPISGHVSLFWYQQALGQGPEFLTYFQNEAQLDKSGLPSDRFFAERPEGSVSTLKIQRTQQEDSAVYLCASSLRQGSLPEAFFGQGTRLTVV.

This chain uses TRBV19 with TRBJ1-4; D is uncertain. The CDR3 has 14 residues. Germline-derived CDR1 and CDR2 are LNHDA and SQIVND (reference sequence). Trimming shortened V by 1 base and J by 0 bases, and 3 bases separated the two germline ends. CDR3 sequence: CASSIGATNEKLFF. In DNA, the CDR3 is TGTGCCAGTAGTATAGGAGCAACTAATGAAAAACTGTTTTTT.